A selection of T cell receptor beta chains follows, all from one sample in a study of T cell responses to AZD1222 COVID-19 vaccine. Sequencing was performed with immunoSEQ multiplex PCR; in TCRdb, only in-frame clones are kept and a portion is missing. The sample has about 140,000 clones; 80% to 95% are singletons. Sequencing was performed on peripheral blood, taken on day 0 of AZD1222 vaccination. The source is an adult in good health. Both conserved end residues are part of each CDR3. The D gene is left open where the match is weak. Clone size is shown for a subset of rows, as once, few, many or a class of expanded clone.

j_call | v_call | clone_size | d_call | cdr3_nt | cdr3_aa
TRBJ1-5 | TRBV28 | . | . | TGTGCCAGCAGCTCCACACGCGGGGCTGGGCATCGAACGGCCCTTAATCAGCCCCAGCATTTT | CASSSTRGAGHRTALNQPQHF
TRBJ2-2 | TRBV9 | medium-sized | TRBD2 | TGTGCCAGCAGCCCAAGGACTAGCGGGGGGGCCGTAGGCACCGGGGAGCTGTTTTTT | CASSPRTSGGAVGTGELFF
TRBJ2-7 | TRBV6-5 | . | . | TGTGCCAGCAGTTACGTGTGGAACGAGCAGTACTTC | CASSYVWNEQYF
TRBJ2-1 | TRBV5-4 | . | TRBD2 | TGTGCCAGCAGCACCTGGAAGCGGGGATACAATGAGCAGTTCTTC | CASSTWKRGYNEQFF
TRBJ2-7 | TRBV9 | . | TRBD1 | TGTGCCAGCAGCGCGGGACAGGGTCCCTACGAGCAGTACTTC | CASSAGQGPYEQYF
TRBJ2-3 | TRBV5-6 | . | TRBD2 | TGTGCCAGCAGCTTGAGGGTAGGCGGGAGGGCCCCAGATACGCAGTATTTT | CASSLRVGGRAPDTQYF
TRBJ1-6 | TRBV30 | few | TRBD1 | TGTGCCTGGACTCAAGGGGACAGTGATAATTCACCCCTCCACTTT | CAWTQGDSDNSPLHF
TRBJ1-3 | TRBV7-2 | . | . | TGTGCCAGCAGCTTAAATTACCAGTCTGGAAACACCATATATTTT | CASSLNYQSGNTIYF
TRBJ1-6 | TRBV10-3 | . | . | TGTGCCATCAGTCGGACAGATCAAGTAAAGAATTCACCCCTCCACTTT | CAISRTDQVKNSPLHF
TRBJ1-1 | TRBV10-3 | . | . | TGTGCCATCAGTGATTTCCGGACCCCGGACACTGAAGCTTTCTTT | CAISDFRTPDTEAFF
TRBJ2-6 | TRBV18 | . | TRBD2 | TGTGCCAGCTCGCCCTTGACCGGGGGGAGCTCTGGGGCCAACGTCCTGACTTTC | CASSPLTGGSSGANVLTF